This T cell receptor beta chain appears in the sequencing data of a study of circulating CD8 cells and anti-PD-1 response in melanoma. Study-level findings and limits: No tumor material was available, so peptide assays assessed reactivity.

Each library started from roughly 15 ng of total RNA using the QIAseq Immune Repertoire TCR panel. Via MiXCR, TCRdb re-called the reads, giving one row per CDR3 protein. The table shows around 1,000 distinct CDR3 sequences, with over 8.5% occurring only once. Four subsets defined by PD-1 and/or TIGIT were sorted from live CD3+CD8+TCRalphabeta+ cells. By sample share, this clonotype is medium-sized. Its antigen is still unknown. The origin of this receptor is a human donor with melanoma. The material was CD8+ T cells from PBMCs, obtained at baseline or after one month of anti-PD-1 therapy (not recorded which).

The CDR3 sequence: CAISPGTGEKDEQFF. CDR3 bases: TGTGCCATCAGCCCCGGGACAGGGGAGAAGGATGAGCAGTTCTTC. The chain recombines TRBV10-3 with TRBJ2-1, with TRBD1 matching 10 bases. The CDR3 extends over 15 amino acids. V lost 6 bases and J lost 8; bases outside the gene matches: 10. Germline V gene data show CDR1 as ENHRY and CDR2 as SYGVKD.